In this sample, the clone carrying this T cell receptor (beta chain) is medium-sized. The sample belongs to a study of T cell responses to AZD1222 COVID-19 vaccine. The germline V gene has CDR1 LNHDA and CDR2 SQIVND (reference sequence). V shed 6 bases and J 8 bases; nucleotides not matched to a gene: 15. The CDR3 length is 18 residues. The protocol was immunoSEQ multiplex PCR, while the TCRdb copy is restricted to in-frame clones and leaves out a portion. The sample includes 90,000 to 120,000 clones, around 91% of them seen just once. The sample here was peripheral blood, taken on day 0 of AZD1222 vaccination. The chain combines TRBV19 with TRBJ2-1, with 14 bases fitting TRBD2. This clonotype originated in an adult in good health. CDR3 in amino acids: CASRSREGRTSGGHEQFF. In DNA form, the CDR3 reads TGTGCCAGTAGAAGCAGAGAGGGGCGGACTAGCGGGGGGCATGAGCAGTTCTTC.